This TCR beta chain was captured by sequencing in a study of neurological immune-mediated disorders. Overall study: The multiple sclerosis group of approximately 35 included roughly 30 relapsing-remitting and 3 secondary progressive patients. Study-wide points: Private repertoires in all groups were suggested by the finding that expanded clones across subjects shared no CDR3 amino acid sequences. One related-CDR3 cluster, identified by phylogenetic grouping, held the repertoires of 18 of 34 multiple sclerosis patients and was a possible signature.

TCRdb re-called the 5' RACE reads with MiXCR, one entry per CDR3 protein. This table holds 54,000 or so distinct CDR3 sequences, around 3.4% found once. This clonotype was counted many times. Antigen unknown. The V and J ends lost 0 bases and 3 bases respectively, with 18 bases between them. The CDR3 covers 17 residues. Per germline, CDR1 DFQATT and CDR2 SNEGSKA (reference sequence). The material sequenced was PBMCs. The rearrangement uses TRBV20-1 and TRBJ2-1; a weak D match, TRBD2 (6 bases). This clonotype was obtained from a woman aged 25 to 39 with multiple sclerosis. In DNA, the CDR3 is TGCAGTGCTAGAGATCGCGGACTAAGGAGGTTCTACAATGAGCAGTTCTTC. It specifies CSARDRGLRRFYNEQFF.